The 19 T cell receptor beta chains presented below share a single source sample, sequenced in a study of cytomegalovirus exposure and HLA in healthy donors (dated by TCRdb to 2017 to 2019). The library was produced with the immunoSEQ multiplex PCR assay. For the multiplex PCR, a mixture combining 60 forward primers for TCR Vbeta segments and 13 reverse primers for TCR Jbeta segments was used. The table comes from immuneACCESS by way of TCRdb, which keeps in-frame sequences with V and J called. Part of the clones is missing from these tables; in studies checked, under half for an unresolved V gene and the rest for unknown reasons. The sample has roughly 190,000 clones on record, approximately 78% of them singletons. The top ten clonotypes cover about 1.7% of the sample. The sample comprised PBMCs. The source is a woman aged 18 to 35 in good health and CMV-seronegative.

This clone was observed a single time. The chain links TRBV10-1 to TRBJ2-7, with TRBD1 matching over 7 bases. The CDR3 length is 13 residues. Germline V gene lookup returns CDR1 WNHNN and CDR2 SYGVQD (reference sequence). Trimming at V came to 6 bases and at J to 3 bases, leaving 5 bases not matched to a gene. This chain's CDR3 is CASSGTDGYEQYF. The DNA for the CDR3 is TGCGCCAGCAGCGGGACAGATGGCTACGAGCAGTACTTC.

The rearrangement uses TRBV9 and TRBJ1-4, with a tentative D call TRBD1 (5 bases). The CDR3 totals 13 residues. Between the trimmed V and J ends, which lost 0 bases and 6 bases, there was a span of 6 bases. Per germline, CDR1 SGDLS and CDR2 YYNGEE. The CDR3 reads CASSVGGDEKLFF. The CDR3 DNA reads TGTGCCAGCAGCGTAGGGGGGGATGAAAAACTGTTTTTT.

This clone was counted a single time. The chain has TRBV11-2 and TRBJ2-7; 8 bases fit TRBD2. Germline CDR1 reads SGHAT; CDR2 reads FQNNGV. This CDR3 has 15 amino acids. V gave up 4 bases and J gave up 5 bases; unmatched junction bases: 10. CDR3 coding DNA: TGTGCCAGCAGCTCTAGTTCGGCGGGAGGTAACGAGCAGTACTTC. This encodes CASSSSSAGGNEQYF.

This clone was detected a few times. The chain joins TRBV7-9 to TRBJ1-2, with D perhaps TRBD1 (5 bases). This CDR3 contains 12 residues. Germline assignment: CDR1 SEHNR and CDR2 FQNEAQ (reference sequence). V was clipped by 5 bases and J by 8 bases, with 12 bases between them. The CDR3 region is CASSKQGYGYTF. As DNA, the CDR3 is TGTGCCAGCAGCAAGCAGGGATACGGCTACACCTTC.

The CDR3 protein is CATSRDGTAQETQYF. The DNA for the CDR3 is TGTGCCACCAGCAGAGACGGGACAGCTCAAGAGACCCAGTACTTC. The V gene is TRBV15, the J gene TRBJ2-5; 7 positions agree with TRBD1. The CDR3 loop spans 15 amino acids. The junction had 3 bases not matched to a gene; V was cut back by 0 bases and J by 2 bases. Germline V gene sequence: CDR1 LNHNV, CDR2 YYDKDF (reference sequence). The variable domain in full, completed from reference TRBV15 and TRBJ2-5, reads DAMVIQNPRYQVTQFGKPVTLSCSQTLNHNVMYWYQQKSSQAPKLLFHYYDKDFNNEADTPDNFQSRRPNTSFCFLDIRSPGLGDTAMYLCATSRDGTAQETQYFGPGTRLLVL.

This rearrangement joins TRBV5-1 to TRBJ2-3, with 11 nucleotides matching TRBD1. Germline CDR1 reads SGHRS; CDR2 reads YFSETQ. This CDR3 has 14 residues. Trimming at V came to 4 bases and at J to 5 bases, leaving 3 bases not matched to a gene. This CDR3 reads CASSVGTGGDTQYF. The CDR3 DNA reads TGCGCCAGCAGCGTAGGGACAGGGGGAGATACGCAGTATTTT.

The chain is built from TRBV5-1 and TRBJ1-1; no definite D call. Germline V gene sequence: CDR1 SGHRS, CDR2 YFSETQ. Trimming took 3 bases from V and 6 from J, leaving 15 bases between them. The CDR3 totals 14 residues. The CDR3 sequence: CASSSTREAAEAFF. The CDR3 nucleotides are TGCGCCAGCAGCTCGACTAGGGAGGCGGCTGAAGCTTTCTTT.

The DNA of the CDR3 is TGTGCCAGCAGTCCTGGGCAGGGGGCTTTAACCTACGAGCAGTACGTC. Translated, it gives CASSPGQGALTYEQYV. The V call is TRBV28, the J call TRBJ2-7; 8 bases match TRBD1. This CDR3 has 16 residues. J lost 2 bases, V lost 5 bases, and 11 bases had no gene match. Germline values: CDR1 MDHEN, CDR2 SYDVKM.

The J gene is TRBJ2-3, the V gene TRBV5-4; 9 nucleotides line up with TRBD2. V trimming: 1 base; J trimming: 2 bases; junction bases outside the gene matches: 11. This CDR3 has 18 residues. The germline CDR1 and CDR2 sequences are SGHNT and YYREEE (reference sequence). The CDR3 nucleotides read TGTGCCAGCAGCTTGATTATCCTAGCGGGGAGAAACACAGATACGCAGTATTTT. This encodes CASSLIILAGRNTDTQYF.

This clone occurred a few times. The V and J genes are TRBV5-1 and TRBJ1-2; no clear D. Trimming stripped 2 bases from V and 2 bases from J, with 16 bases between. CDR1 is SGHRS and CDR2 is YFSETQ in the germline V gene. The CDR3 consists of 16 residues. CDR3 coding DNA: TGCGCCAGCAGCTTAGAGGGCGGGGAAAGGAACTATGGCTACACCTTC. Translated: CASSLEGGERNYGYTF.

This clone was observed a handful of times. This rearrangement joins TRBV10-3 to TRBJ1-4; maybe TRBD1 (6 bases). This CDR3 is built from 14 residues. Trimming left V 2 bases short and J 5 bases short, with 9 bases between. Germline CDR1 reads ENHRY; CDR2 reads SYGVKD. The CDR3 nucleotides are TGTGCCATCAGTGAGGGGGGCCCGAATGAAAAACTGTTTTTT. It yields the protein CAISEGGPNEKLFF.

The chain's CDR3 is CAISEQAEFTGELFF. The CDR3 coding sequence is TGTGCCATCAGTGAGCAAGCGGAGTTTACCGGGGAGCTGTTTTTT. V and J are TRBV10-3 and TRBJ2-2, with D possibly being TRBD2 (5 bases). Germline CDR1 reads ENHRY; CDR2 reads SYGVKD. The V end was cut by 2 bases, the J end by 5 bases, with 12 bases between. The CDR3 length is 15 residues.

V gene TRBV7-2 combines with J gene TRBJ2-1; tentatively, D is TRBD2 (6 bases). This CDR3 comprises 13 residues. Trimming removed 0 bases at V and 6 bases at J, with 6 bases between. Germline V CDR1 and CDR2: SGHTA, FQGNSA. The CDR3 DNA reads TGTGCCAGCAGCTTAGCGGGAGGCAATGAGCAGTTCTTC. Protein: CASSLAGGNEQFF.

The chain links TRBV7-2 to TRBJ2-2; 16 bases align to TRBD2. The CDR3 runs 16 residues. The V and J ends lost 5 bases and 6 bases, in that order; junction bases with no gene match: 3. CDR1 SGHTA and CDR2 FQGNSA come from the germline V gene. CDR3 region: CASSMGLAGGAGELFF. CDR3 nucleotides: TGTGCCAGCAGCATGGGACTAGCGGGAGGGGCCGGGGAGCTGTTTTTT.

This clone turned up a few times. The CDR3 DNA is TGTGCCAGCAGCTCCACTAGCGGAGTGAGCTCCTACAATGAGCAGTTCTTC. Its translation is CASSSTSGVSSYNEQFF. V gene TRBV7-8 combines with J gene TRBJ2-1; 8 nucleotides align to TRBD2. Germline V gives CDR1 SGHVS, CDR2 FQNEAQ. V dropped 4 bases and J dropped 0; count of bases not matched to a gene: 8. The CDR3 consists of 17 residues.

V usage is TRBV6-5 and J usage is TRBJ1-2; TRBD1 aligns across 10 bases. The CDR3 spans 16 residues. From germline, CDR1 is MNHEY and CDR2 SVGAGI. The V gene end was trimmed by 2 bases and the J gene end by 4 bases; junction bases not matched to a gene: 7. This CDR3 reads CASSYRTGGNSYGYTF. The CDR3 region has the DNA TGTGCCAGCAGTTACCGGACAGGGGGGAATAGCTATGGCTACACCTTC.

This chain uses TRBV4-3 with TRBJ1-2; tentative D call: TRBD1 (5 bases). Germline assignment: CDR1 LGHNA and CDR2 YSLEER. CDR3 length: 14 amino acids. V dropped 0 bases and J dropped 5 bases, with 10 bases sitting between them. The CDR3 DNA is TGCGCCAGCAGCCAAGATGTCGACAGTTATGGCTACACCTTC. Protein sequence: CASSQDVDSYGYTF.

The chain links TRBV28 to TRBJ2-1; tentatively, D is TRBD2 (6 bases). V was cut by 7 bases and J by 8 bases, with 21 bases left in between. In germline, CDR1 is MDHEN, CDR2 SYDVKM. This CDR3 contains 15 residues. The CDR3 reads CASILSVGPGDEQFF. CDR3 nucleotide sequence: TGTGCCAGCATCCTCTCGGTAGGGCCGGGGGATGAGCAGTTCTTC.

The CDR3 DNA reads as TGCGCCAGCACTCTATCAGCGGGAGGATACGAGCAGTACTTC. Its translation: CASTLSAGGYEQYF. The V call is TRBV10-2, the J call TRBJ2-5; 9 bases are a match to TRBD2. The end of the DNA is better explained by TRBJ2-7, so the J call may be wrong. Germline V gene lookup returns CDR1 WSHSY and CDR2 SAAADI. There are 14 residues in the CDR3.